Below, one T cell receptor (beta chain) is given with its context. Its specificity is unknown. This specimen comes from a study of CD8+ T cells in alopecia areata. Separation by sorting yielded CD4+ and CD8+ T cells from PBMCs. Points from the study as a whole: Higher clonality than in normal scalp was seen in lesional scalp, especially alopecia totalis/universalis.

The CDR3 has 15 amino acids. Trimming stripped 0 bases from V and 0 bases from J, with 9 bases between. Germline-derived CDR1 and CDR2 are SGHRS and YFSETQ. RNA extraction and reverse transcription yielded cDNA as sequencing template. Assay: immunoSEQ multiplex PCR; the TCRdb copy retains only in-frame clones and omits some. The sample has about 140,000 clones; 58% are singletons. The sequencing here drew on CD4+ T cells sorted from blood, taken at week 0. V gene TRBV5-1 combines with J gene TRBJ1-1; tentative D call: TRBD1 (5 bases). The receptor was isolated from a human donor with alopecia areata. CDR3: CASSLASGVNTEAFF. Written as DNA, the CDR3 is TGCGCCAGCAGCTTGGCCTCGGGGGTGAACACTGAAGCTTTCTTT.